This T cell receptor beta chain was obtained from a study of T cells in Graves' hyperthyroidism and ophthalmopathy (dated by TCRdb to between 2018 and 2021). Study-wide context: Peripheral blood samples were taken at initial diagnosis, before any treatment was given. TCR V-J signatures able to tell the groups apart were searched for in a discovery cohort of 100 patients, of whom 40 to 45 had Graves' ophthalmopathy and roughly 59 had stable Graves' hyperthyroidism. Prospective prediction of ophthalmopathy was tested in an independent validation cohort of 18 to 20 hyperthyroidism patients and 15 to 17 patients who later progressed to ophthalmopathy. The 100 discovery patients were randomly split 7:3 into training and test sets. In addition, the study compared T-cell repertoires in thyroid tissue and in blood from several Graves' hyperthyroidism patients. After sampling, hyperthyroidism patients received methimazole starting at 30 mg daily, and ophthalmopathy patients received high-dose intravenous methylprednisolone. The paper describes TCR Vbeta CDR3 sequencing of around 140 peripheral blood samples, made up of 40 to 45 ophthalmopathy patients, 70 to 75 hyperthyroidism patients and roughly 17 progressor patients.

The TCR beta CDR3 regions were amplified from RNA transcripts. For the first round of RT-PCR on the TCR CDR3, the HTBI primer set was used together with the Qiagen OneStep RT-PCR kit. Libraries were constructed in a second round of multiplex PCR, after which size selection and purification were performed. Paired-end sequencing of the libraries was performed with 100 bp reads on an Illumina HiSeq2000. The paper's data handling went like this. SOAPnuke was used to process the raw data, removing reads that contained adapters or uncalled bases, had a mean Phred below 15, or lacked an exact match to the constant primer or identifier. High-quality paired reads were merged with COPE v1.2.5, and unique nucleotide sequences were defined as clonotypes. MiTCR v1.1 was used to align clonotypes to the IMGT TRBV, TRBD and TRBJ reference segments. The analysis was restricted to V-J combinations with a frequency above 0.0001, which together covered 98% to 99.2% of the repertoires. The TCS score was defined as the ratio of F50 (clonal expansion) to E x V (chaos), calculated using BLOSUM62-based TCRdist between CDR3 peptides within each V-J. Welch's t-statistics and random forest reduced several hundred V-J features to 13, which were used in a naive Bayes classifier (R e1071). TCRdb trimmed public reads at Q25 via fastp, called clones via MiXCR and kept in-frame beta chains. Entries that share a CDR3 protein sequence are merged under the most common genes and DNA. Here the V and J calls rest on TCRdb's processing, not on the authors' analysis. This sample has roughly 200,000 distinct CDR3 sequences in its table, and about 17% of those were observed once. The ten largest clonotypes hold roughly 44% of the sample.

A patient counted as having stable Graves' hyperthyroidism if no progression to ophthalmopathy occurred over 18 months of follow-up. Hyperthyroidism patients were newly diagnosed, with disease duration under 2 months, and aged 18 to 65 years. Any patient with an uncontrolled infection, another autoimmune disease, pregnancy or lactation was excluded. Diagnoses were established on the basis of clinical symptoms, serum thyroxine and TRAb, thyroid ultrasound, and orbital computed tomography. PBMCs were isolated from more than 9 ml of fresh peripheral blood by Ficoll-Paque density gradient centrifugation. Total RNA was extracted with Trizol reagent, and quality was checked on an Agilent 2100 Bioanalyzer. The full study reports these points: A 13 V-J signature model separated ophthalmopathy from stable hyperthyroidism, with around 90% sensitivity and 81% to 83% specificity in cross-validation and 80%/75% in testing. Most expanded thyroid clonotypes (frequency above 0.001) were also detected in blood, suggesting blood repertoires may reflect thyroid immune responses. No statistical method was used to set the sample size in advance, and investigators knew the group allocation. In validation, the model predicted progression to ophthalmopathy with about 71% sensitivity and approximately 74% specificity, a median of approximately 6.7 months before onset.

The germline V gene sets CDR1 to MNHNS and CDR2 to SASEGT. Relative to germline, V is 5 bases shorter and J is 14 bases shorter, with 16 bases between their ends. The CDR3 sequence holds 13 residues, the cysteine and phenylalanine included. The DNA shown is the 39-base CDR3, in frame from base 1. This clonotype was counted at least ten times. Its antigen specificity is not known. Per-base quality was not reported, and no clone a single base away is much larger than it. The rearrangement combines TRBV6-1 with TRBJ1-6, with a tentative D gene TRBD1 over 6 matching bases. The receptor was isolated from a man aged 40-50 years with Graves' hyperthyroidism. Input material: blood. The sequence in DNA is TGTGCCAGCAGTCGCAACAGGGAATTCACCCTCCACTTT. Its translation reads: CASSRNREFTLHF.